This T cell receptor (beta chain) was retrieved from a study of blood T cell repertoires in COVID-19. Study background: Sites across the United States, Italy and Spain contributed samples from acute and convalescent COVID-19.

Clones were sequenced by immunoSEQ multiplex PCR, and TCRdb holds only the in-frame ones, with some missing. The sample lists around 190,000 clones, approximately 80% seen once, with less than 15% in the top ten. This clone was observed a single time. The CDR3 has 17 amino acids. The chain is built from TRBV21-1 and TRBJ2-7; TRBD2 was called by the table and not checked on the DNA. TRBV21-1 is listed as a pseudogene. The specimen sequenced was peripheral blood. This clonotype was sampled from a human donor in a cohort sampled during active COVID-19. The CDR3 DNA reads TGTGCCAGCAGCAAAGTTCCGGGGATCGGCGACCCCTACGAGCAGTACTTC. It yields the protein CASSKVPGIGDPYEQYF.